These 14 T cell receptor beta chains were all obtained from the same sample, sequenced in a study of cytomegalovirus exposure and HLA in healthy donors. PCR employed 60 Vbeta and 13 Jbeta primers. Clones were read by immunoSEQ multiplex PCR, and TCRdb kept only the in-frame ones, dropping some. The sample holds 130,000 or so clones, roughly 80% seen once. Sequencing input: PBMCs. Receptor source: a female donor in good health and CMV-seronegative.

Worth noting for this clone: The germline gene is not matched at one end of the junction; a read error may be the cause. The identical CDR3 is also encoded by other nucleotide sequences in the sample. The rearrangement joins TRBV7-9 to TRBJ2-7; possibly TRBD1 for D (5 bases). The CDR3 is 12 amino acids. Germline V gene data show CDR1 as SEHNR and CDR2 as FQNEAQ (reference sequence). CDR3 nucleotides: TGTTCCAGCAGAACGCAGGGCTACGAGCAGTACTTC. This encodes CSSRTQGYEQYF. Full variable domain (outside the CDR3, taken from reference TRBV7-9 and TRBJ2-7): DTGVSQNPRHKITKRGQNVTFRCDPISEHNRLYWYRQTLGQGPEFLTYFQNEAQLEKSRLLSDRFSAERPKGSFSTLEIQRTEQGDSAMYLCSSRTQGYEQYFGPGTRLTVT.

The V call is TRBV9, the J call TRBJ2-5; D gene uncertain. V dropped 4 bases and J dropped 1 base, with 5 bases sitting between them. Per germline, CDR1 SGDLS and CDR2 YYNGEE. The CDR3 extends over 12 amino acids. The CDR3, as DNA: TGTGCCAGCAGCTCGGGCCAAGAGACCCAGTACTTC. Encoded protein: CASSSGQETQYF.

The chain has TRBV18 and TRBJ2-2; tentative D call: TRBD2 (5 bases). Trimming removed 1 base at V and 1 base at J, with 7 bases between. Germline-derived CDR1 and CDR2 are KGHSH and LQKENI. The CDR3 has 15 residues. The CDR3 reads CASSPRRENTGELFF. The CDR3 DNA sequence: TGTGCCAGCTCACCACGCCGGGAGAACACCGGGGAGCTGTTTTTT.

The CDR3 bases are TGTGCCAGCAGTCTCCCTTCCGGGACAGCGAACACTGAAGCTTTCTTT. Encoded protein: CASSLPSGTANTEAFF. V is TRBV28 and J is TRBJ1-1; 7 bases map to TRBD1. Looked up from germline, CDR1 is MDHEN and CDR2 is SYDVKM. The CDR3 has 16 residues. Losses at the gene ends were 5 bases for V and 1 base for J; bases not matched to a gene: 10.

This clone was seen more than once but under ten times. The genes are TRBV5-4 and TRBJ1-1, with TRBD1 identical over 7 bases. V lost 4 bases, J lost 1 base, and 4 bases stayed unmatched. In germline, CDR1 is SGHNT, CDR2 YYREEE (reference sequence). The CDR3 loop spans 14 amino acids. For the CDR3, the DNA is TGTGCCAGCAGCGGTACAGGGGAGAACACTGAAGCTTTCTTT. Protein: CASSGTGENTEAFF.

V usage is TRBV6-5 and J usage is TRBJ1-1; D is perhaps TRBD1 (6 bases). V was cut by 1 base and J by 5 bases, with 14 bases left in between. This CDR3 comprises 15 residues. Germline assignment: CDR1 MNHEY and CDR2 SVGAGI. The DNA of the CDR3 is TGTGCCAGCAGTTACTTTGCGGGGGCGAGGACTGAAGCTTTCTTT. The encoded protein is CASSYFAGARTEAFF.

The rearrangement joins TRBV7-3 to TRBJ2-2; 8 nucleotides match TRBD1. J was trimmed by 3 bases and V by 6 bases; bases with no gene match: 0. This CDR3 is built from 13 residues. In germline, CDR1 is SGHTA, CDR2 FQGTGA. CDR3 coding DNA: TGTGCCAGCAGGGGACAGGACACCGGGGAGCTGTTTTTT. It translates to CASRGQDTGELFF.

This clone occurred once. The chain has TRBV14 and TRBJ2-7, with a tentative D call TRBD1 (5 bases). This CDR3 spans 15 amino acids. Germline CDR1 reads SGHDN; CDR2 reads FVKESK. V lost 3 bases and J lost 0, with 12 bases in between. CDR3 bases: TGTGCCAGCAGCCACAAACTCAGGGACTCCTACGAGCAGTACTTC. It encodes CASSHKLRDSYEQYF.

The chain links TRBV6-5 to TRBJ2-1, with TRBD2 matching 10 bases. The germline V gene encodes CDR1 MNHEY and CDR2 SVGAGI. The CDR3 consists of 15 residues. Trimming at V came to 4 bases and at J to 3 bases, leaving 3 bases not matched to a gene. This chain's CDR3 is CASSSVAGGYNEQFF. DNA for the CDR3: TGTGCCAGCAGTTCTGTAGCGGGAGGCTACAATGAGCAGTTCTTC.

The rearrangement joins TRBV5-4 to TRBJ2-1; TRBD2 matches 10 bases. Germline CDR1 is SGHNT and CDR2 is YYREEE (reference sequence). This CDR3 is 16 amino acids long. Germline trimming cut 2 bases from V and 9 bases from J; bases unmatched to any gene: 11. For the CDR3, the DNA is TGTGCCAGCAGCTTAGGGGCAACTAGCGGGAAAGCTGAGCAGTTCTTC. It yields the protein CASSLGATSGKAEQFF.

The rearrangement uses TRBV15 and TRBJ2-3; D not certain. Per germline, CDR1 LNHNV and CDR2 YYDKDF (reference sequence). The ends were cut back, 5 bases at V and 3 bases at J, with 12 bases in the middle. The CDR3 extends over 14 amino acids. In DNA, the CDR3 is TGTGCCACCAGCGATAGAACCGGGACAGATACGCAGTATTTT. Protein sequence: CATSDRTGTDTQYF.

This clone was counted once. The V gene is TRBV28, the J gene TRBJ1-2; 7 bases map to TRBD1. Germline values: CDR1 MDHEN, CDR2 SYDVKM. Unmatched junction bases numbered 5, after V lost 4 bases and J lost 0 bases. The CDR3 consists of 15 residues. CDR3 residues: CASSSRGRANYGYTF. CDR3 sequence (DNA): TGTGCCAGCAGTTCAAGGGGGCGAGCTAACTATGGCTACACCTTC.

The J gene is TRBJ1-2, the V gene TRBV10-3; 7 nucleotides agree with TRBD1. Germline-derived CDR1 and CDR2 are ENHRY and SYGVKD. The J segment lost 8 bases and the V segment lost 6 bases, leaving 18 bases of the junction unmatched. The CDR3 runs 16 residues. The CDR3 nucleotides are TGTGCCATCAGCGATGGAGAAGGGGGCTCTAACGGAGGCTACACCTTC. Translating gives CAISDGEGGSNGGYTF.

The CDR3 loop is CASSHRGRFQAEAFF. The CDR3 DNA is TGTGCCAGTAGTCACAGGGGCCGCTTTCAGGCTGAAGCTTTCTTT. The rearrangement joins TRBV19 to TRBJ1-1, with TRBD1 identical over 7 bases. V dropped 5 bases and J dropped 6; count of bases not matched to a gene: 12. CDR1 is LNHDA and CDR2 is SQIVND in the germline V gene (reference sequence). The CDR3 covers 15 residues.